Sequencing of this TCR beta chain was carried out in a study of response to subunit inactivated influenza vaccine. TCRdb redid the calling of the RT-PCR reads with MiXCR, one entry per CDR3 protein. The sample has under 550,000 distinct CDR3 sequences, approximately 7.1% seen once. Specimen: PBMCs from blood, collected roughly 24 months after vaccination. This sequence was found in a man aged 50 to 75 who received an inactivated influenza vaccine.

CDR3: CASSVASGYEQYF. In DNA, the CDR3 is TGTGCCAGCAGTGTTGCTAGCGGCTACGAGCAGTACTTC. The chain carries TRBV2 and TRBJ2-7; the match to TRBD2 covers 7 bases. Trimming took 4 bases from V and 3 from J; bases not matched to a gene: 3. The germline V gene encodes CDR1 SNHLY and CDR2 FYNNEI. This CDR3 is built from 13 residues. The full variable domain, rest sourced from reference TRBV2 and TRBJ2-7, is EPEVTQTPSHQVTQMGQEVILRCVPISNHLYFYWYRQILGQKVEFLVSFYNNEISEKSEIFDDQFSVERPDGSNFTLKIRSTKLEDSAMYFCASSVASGYEQYFGPGTRLTVT.